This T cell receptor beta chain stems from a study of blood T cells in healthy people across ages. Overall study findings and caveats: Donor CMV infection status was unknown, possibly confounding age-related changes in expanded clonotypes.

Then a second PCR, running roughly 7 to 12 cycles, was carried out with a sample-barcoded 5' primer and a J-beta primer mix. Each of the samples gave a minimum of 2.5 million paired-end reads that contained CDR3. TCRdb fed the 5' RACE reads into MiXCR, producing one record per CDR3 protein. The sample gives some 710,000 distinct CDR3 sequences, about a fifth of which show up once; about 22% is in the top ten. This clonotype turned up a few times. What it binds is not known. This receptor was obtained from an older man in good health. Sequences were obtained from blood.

The CDR3 nucleotides read TGTGCCAGCAGCTCCGGACTAGCGGGCGAGCAGTACGTC. Its translation is CASSSGLAGEQYV. The rearrangement links TRBV5-4 to TRBJ2-5; TRBD2 matches at 11 bases. Matching the DNA end better, TRBJ2-7 makes the J call doubtful. Germline loops: CDR1 SGHNT, CDR2 YYREEE (reference sequence). CDR3 size: 13 residues.